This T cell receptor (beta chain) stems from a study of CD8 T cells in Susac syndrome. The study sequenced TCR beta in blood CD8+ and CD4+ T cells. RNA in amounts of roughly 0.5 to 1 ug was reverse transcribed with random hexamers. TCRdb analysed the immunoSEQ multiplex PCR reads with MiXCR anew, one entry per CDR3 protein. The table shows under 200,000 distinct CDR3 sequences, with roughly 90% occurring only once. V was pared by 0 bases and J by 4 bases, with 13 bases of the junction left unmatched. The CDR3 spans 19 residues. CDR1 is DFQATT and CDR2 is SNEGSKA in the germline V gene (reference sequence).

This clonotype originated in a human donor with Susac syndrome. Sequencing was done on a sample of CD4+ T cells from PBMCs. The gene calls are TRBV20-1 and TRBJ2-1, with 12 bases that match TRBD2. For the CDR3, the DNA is TGCAGTGCTAGAGATAGACTAGCGGGAGTTCAAGATGGTTACAATGAGCAGTTCTTC. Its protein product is CSARDRLAGVQDGYNEQFF.